These T cell receptor beta chains were read from a single sample in a study of cytomegalovirus exposure and HLA in healthy donors. Clones were sequenced by immunoSEQ multiplex PCR, and TCRdb holds only the in-frame ones, with some missing. The sample has 65,000 to 95,000 clones, 78% seen once. Sequenced input: PBMCs. These receptor sequences come from a male donor in good health and CMV-seropositive. The CDR3 runs from the conserved cysteine through the conserved F or W. A D gene is named only where the DNA matches it firmly. Clone size is stated in some rows and not others, as once, few, many or a class when expanded.

>TRBV6-5|.|.|TRBJ2-4
CASSYGGIAKNIQYF
TGTGCCAGCAGTTATGGGGGGATAGCCAAAAACATTCAGTACTTC
>TRBV5-4|.|.|TRBJ2-5
CASSLGDKKAETQYF
TGTGCCAGCAGCTTAGGGGACAAGAAAGCAGAGACCCAGTACTTC
>TRBV28|.|.|TRBJ2-7
CASSADRYAHF
TGTGCCAGCAGTGCCGACAGATATGCTCACTTC
>TRBV27|.|.|TRBJ1-2
CASSLRVSYGYTF
TGTGCCAGCAGTTTACGGGTTAGCTATGGCTACACCTTC
>TRBV7-2|TRBD1|.|TRBJ2-7
CASSLAAGQGYEQYF
TGTGCCAGCAGCTTAGCTGCGGGACAGGGCTACGAGCAGTACTTC
>TRBV11-2|.|.|TRBJ1-1
CASSYGGTEAFF
TGTGCCAGCAGCTACGGAGGGACTGAAGCTTTCTTT
>TRBV7-7|.|.|TRBJ2-1
CASALGASGQEQFF
TGTGCCAGCGCCTTGGGGGCTAGTGGGCAGGAGCAGTTCTTC
>TRBV9|TRBD1|.|TRBJ2-7
CASSVAPSERRQGPYEQYF
TGTGCCAGCAGCGTAGCACCGTCGGAGAGGCGACAGGGTCCTTACGAGCAGTACTTC
>TRBV7-6|.|.|TRBJ2-2
CASSLTGELFF
TGTGCCAGCAGCCTCACCGGGGAGCTGTTTTTT
>TRBV19|.|.|TRBJ1-1
CASMGAGNTEAFF
TGTGCCAGTATGGGAGCTGGGAACACTGAAGCTTTCTTT
>TRBV30|TRBD1|once|TRBJ2-5
CAWTGLGPGGFGTQYF
TGTGCCTGGACAGGGCTGGGGCCAGGGGGCTTTGGGACCCAGTACTTC
>TRBV9|.|.|TRBJ1-3
CASSEGDGYSSGNTIYF
TGTGCCAGCAGCGAGGGGGACGGATATAGCTCTGGAAACACCATATATTTT
>TRBV5-1|.|.|TRBJ2-2
CASSLETPTGELFF
TGCGCCAGCAGCTTGGAAACACCAACCGGGGAGCTGTTTTTT
>TRBV28|.|.|TRBJ1-5
CASSPSTGNNQPQHF
TGTGCCAGCAGCCCTTCCACAGGGAACAATCAGCCCCAGCATTTT